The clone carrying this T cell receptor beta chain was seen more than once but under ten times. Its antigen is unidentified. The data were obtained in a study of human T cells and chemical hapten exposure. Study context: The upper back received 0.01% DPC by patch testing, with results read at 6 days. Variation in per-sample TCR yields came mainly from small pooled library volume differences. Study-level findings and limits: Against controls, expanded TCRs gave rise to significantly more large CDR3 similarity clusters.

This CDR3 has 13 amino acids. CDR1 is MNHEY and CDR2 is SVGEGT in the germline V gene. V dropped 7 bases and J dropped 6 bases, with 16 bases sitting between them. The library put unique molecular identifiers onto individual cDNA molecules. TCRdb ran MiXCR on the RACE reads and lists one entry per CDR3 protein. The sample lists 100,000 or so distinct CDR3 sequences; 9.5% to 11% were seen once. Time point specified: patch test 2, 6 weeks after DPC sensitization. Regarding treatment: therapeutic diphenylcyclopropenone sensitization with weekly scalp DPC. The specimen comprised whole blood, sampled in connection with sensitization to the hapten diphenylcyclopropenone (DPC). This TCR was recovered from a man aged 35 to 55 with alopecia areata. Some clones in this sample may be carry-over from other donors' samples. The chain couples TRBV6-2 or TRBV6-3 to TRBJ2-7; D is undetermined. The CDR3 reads CASIQKNRLEQYF. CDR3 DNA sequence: TGTGCCAGCATCCAAAAGAATCGTCTCGAGCAGTACTTC.